This passage covers 5 T cell receptor beta chains from one sample sequenced in a study of response to subunit inactivated influenza vaccine. TCRdb called the RT-PCR reads again in MiXCR, with one record for every CDR3 protein. The table has roughly 790,000 distinct CDR3 sequences, 21% seen once; the top ten hold about 9.4%. The sample in question was PBMCs from blood, obtained roughly 5 days after vaccination. The receptors come from a man in his fifties who received an inactivated influenza vaccine.

This clonotype was picked up a small number of times. V gene TRBV3-1 combines with J gene TRBJ1-5; 9 nucleotides line up with TRBD1. Germline V lookup: CDR1 LGHDT, CDR2 YNNKEL (reference sequence). V lost 3 bases to trimming and J lost 9 bases; unmatched junction nucleotides: 12. The CDR3 is made up of 16 amino acids. DNA for the CDR3: TGTGCCAGCAGCCAGGGGGGGACAGGGCCCCATCGGCCCCAGCATTTT. Its translation: CASSQGGTGPHRPQHF.

J is TRBJ2-2 and V is TRBV7-9; D not resolved. The germline V gene has CDR1 SEHNR and CDR2 FQNEAQ (reference sequence). Trimming left V 8 bases short and J 6 bases short, with 7 bases between. CDR3 length: 11 amino acids. CDR3 nucleotides: TGTGCCAGCTATGGGGCCGGGGAGCTGTTTTTT. Translated: CASYGAGELFF.

Only a few counts were recorded for this clonotype. The V gene is TRBV2, the J gene TRBJ2-1; D may be TRBD1 (5 bases). CDR1 and CDR2 from the germline V gene are SNHLY and FYNNEI. Trimming left V 6 bases short and J 8 bases short, with 17 bases between. CDR3 length: 14 amino acids. This CDR3 is CASSRVLLLDEQFF. The CDR3 nucleotides read TGTGCCAGCAGCAGGGTCCTTTTGTTGGATGAGCAGTTCTTC.

The genes are TRBV6-2 or TRBV6-3 and TRBJ2-7, with D perhaps TRBD2 (6 bases). CDR1 MNHEY and CDR2 SVGEGT come from the germline V gene. The CDR3 loop spans 14 amino acids. The germline V and J ends were trimmed by 6 bases and 6 bases, with 18 bases remaining between them. The CDR3 sequence is CASRSLPGVIEQYF. DNA for the CDR3: TGTGCCAGCAGATCCCTTCCGGGAGTAATCGAGCAGTACTTC.

This clonotype was seen a handful of times. The rearrangement joins TRBV7-8 to TRBJ2-7; 8 bases are a match to TRBD1. The CDR3 extends over 15 amino acids. The germline V gene encodes CDR1 SGHVS and CDR2 FQNEAQ. V gave up 1 base and J gave up 3 bases; unmatched junction bases: 5. In DNA form, the CDR3 reads TGTGCCAGCAGCTTAGGGACAGGGACCTTCTACGAGCAGTACTTC. Translating it yields CASSLGTGTFYEQYF.